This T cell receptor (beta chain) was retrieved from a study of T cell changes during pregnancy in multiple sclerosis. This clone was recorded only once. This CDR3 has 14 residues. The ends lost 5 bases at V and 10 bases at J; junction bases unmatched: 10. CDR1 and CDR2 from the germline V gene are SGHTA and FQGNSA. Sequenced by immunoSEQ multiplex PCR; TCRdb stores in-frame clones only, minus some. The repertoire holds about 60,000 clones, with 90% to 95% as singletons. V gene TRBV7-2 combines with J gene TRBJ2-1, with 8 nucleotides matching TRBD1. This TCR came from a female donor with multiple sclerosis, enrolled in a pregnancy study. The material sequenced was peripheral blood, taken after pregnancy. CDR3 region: CASSLTGQGGEQFF. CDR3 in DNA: TGTGCCAGCAGCCTGACCGGACAGGGCGGGGAGCAGTTCTTC.